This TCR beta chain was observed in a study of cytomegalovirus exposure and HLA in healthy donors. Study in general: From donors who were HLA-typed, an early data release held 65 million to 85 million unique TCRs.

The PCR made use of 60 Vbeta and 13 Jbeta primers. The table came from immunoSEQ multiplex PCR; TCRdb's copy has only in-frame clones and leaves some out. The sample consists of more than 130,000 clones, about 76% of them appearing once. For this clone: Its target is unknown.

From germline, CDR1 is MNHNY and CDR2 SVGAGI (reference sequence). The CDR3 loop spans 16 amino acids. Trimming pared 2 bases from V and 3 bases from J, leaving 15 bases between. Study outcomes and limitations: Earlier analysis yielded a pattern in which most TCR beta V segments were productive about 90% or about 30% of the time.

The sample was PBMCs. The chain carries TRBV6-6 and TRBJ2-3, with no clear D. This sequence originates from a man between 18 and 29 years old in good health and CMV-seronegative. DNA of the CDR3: TGTGCCAGCAGTTACAGACCCCAGCCGAGGACAGATACGCAGTATTTT. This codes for CASSYRPQPRTDTQYF.